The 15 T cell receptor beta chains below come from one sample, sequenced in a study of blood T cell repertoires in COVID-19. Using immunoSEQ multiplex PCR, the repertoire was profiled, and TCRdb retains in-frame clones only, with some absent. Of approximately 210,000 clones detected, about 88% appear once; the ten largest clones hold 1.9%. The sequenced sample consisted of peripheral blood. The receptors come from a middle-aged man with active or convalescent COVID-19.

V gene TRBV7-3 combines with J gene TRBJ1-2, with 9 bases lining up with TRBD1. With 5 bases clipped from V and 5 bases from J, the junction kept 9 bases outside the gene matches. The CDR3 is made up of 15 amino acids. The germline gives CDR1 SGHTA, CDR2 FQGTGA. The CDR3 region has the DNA TGTGCCAGCAGCCCTACTTCGGGACAGGGTTATGGCTACACCTTC. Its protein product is CASSPTSGQGYGYTF.

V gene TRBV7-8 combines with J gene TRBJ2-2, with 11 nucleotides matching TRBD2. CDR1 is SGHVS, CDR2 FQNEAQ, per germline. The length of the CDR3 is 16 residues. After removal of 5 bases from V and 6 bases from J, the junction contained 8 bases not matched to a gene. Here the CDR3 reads CASSRKLAGDAGELFF. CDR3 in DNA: TGTGCCAGCAGCCGAAAACTAGCGGGGGACGCCGGGGAGCTGTTTTTT.

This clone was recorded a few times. Here the CDR3 reads CASSRGFSGANVLTF. CDR3 DNA sequence: TGTGCCAGCAGCCGAGGTTTCTCTGGGGCCAACGTCCTGACTTTC. J is TRBJ2-6 and V is TRBV27; unclear D gene. Germline CDR1 is MNHEY and CDR2 is SMNVEV (reference sequence). V lost 6 bases and J 0 bases, leaving 9 bases between the germline ends. This CDR3 has 15 residues.

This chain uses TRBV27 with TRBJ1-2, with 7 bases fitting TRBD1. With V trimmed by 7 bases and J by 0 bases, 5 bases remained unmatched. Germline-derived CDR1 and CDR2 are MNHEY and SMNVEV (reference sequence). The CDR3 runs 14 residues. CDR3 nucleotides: TGTGCCAGCACTCCAGACAGGGCTAACTATGGCTACACCTTC. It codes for CASTPDRANYGYTF.

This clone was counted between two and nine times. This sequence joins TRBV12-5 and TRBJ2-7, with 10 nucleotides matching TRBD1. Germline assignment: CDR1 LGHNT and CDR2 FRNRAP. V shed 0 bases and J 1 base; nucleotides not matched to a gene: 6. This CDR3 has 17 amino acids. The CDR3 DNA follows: TGTGCTAGTGGTTTGGTACGGGGACAGGGGAAATCCTACGAGCAGTACTTC. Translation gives CASGLVRGQGKSYEQYF. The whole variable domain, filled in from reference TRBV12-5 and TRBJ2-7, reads DARVTQTPRHKVTEMGQEVTMRCQPILGHNTVFWYRQTMMQGLELLAYFRNRAPLDDSGMPKDRFSAEMPDATLATLKIQPSEPRDSAVYFCASGLVRGQGKSYEQYFGPGTRLTVT.

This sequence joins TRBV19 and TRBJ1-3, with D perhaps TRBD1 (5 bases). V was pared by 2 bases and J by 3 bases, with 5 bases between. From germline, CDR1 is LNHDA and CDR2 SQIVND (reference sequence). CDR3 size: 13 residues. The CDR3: CASSIRGGNTIYF. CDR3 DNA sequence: TGTGCCAGTAGTATAAGGGGTGGAAACACCATATATTTT.

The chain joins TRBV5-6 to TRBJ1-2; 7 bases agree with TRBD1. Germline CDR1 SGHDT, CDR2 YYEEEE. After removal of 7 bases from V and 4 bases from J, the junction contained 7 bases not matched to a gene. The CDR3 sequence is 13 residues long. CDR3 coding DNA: TGTGCCAGCGTTGCGGACAGGAGCTATGGCTACACCTTC. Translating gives CASVADRSYGYTF.

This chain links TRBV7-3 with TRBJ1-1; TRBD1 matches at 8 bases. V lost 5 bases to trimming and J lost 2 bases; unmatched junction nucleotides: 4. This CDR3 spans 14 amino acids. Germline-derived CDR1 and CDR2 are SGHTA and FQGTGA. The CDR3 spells CASSTGQGNTEAFF. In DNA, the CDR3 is TGTGCCAGCAGCACCGGACAGGGAAACACTGAAGCTTTCTTT.

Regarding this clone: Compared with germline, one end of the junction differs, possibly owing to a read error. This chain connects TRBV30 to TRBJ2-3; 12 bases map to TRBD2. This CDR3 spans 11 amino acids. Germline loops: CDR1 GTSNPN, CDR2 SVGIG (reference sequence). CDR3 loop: CAWSDGLAGYF. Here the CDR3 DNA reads TGTGCCTGGAGTGACGGACTAGCGGGGTACTTT.

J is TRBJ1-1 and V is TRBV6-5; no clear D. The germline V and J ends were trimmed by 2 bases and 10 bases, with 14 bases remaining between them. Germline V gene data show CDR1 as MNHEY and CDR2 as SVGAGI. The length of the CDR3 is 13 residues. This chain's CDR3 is CASSYEGGGGAFF. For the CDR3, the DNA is TGTGCCAGCAGTTACGAGGGTGGAGGTGGAGCTTTCTTT.

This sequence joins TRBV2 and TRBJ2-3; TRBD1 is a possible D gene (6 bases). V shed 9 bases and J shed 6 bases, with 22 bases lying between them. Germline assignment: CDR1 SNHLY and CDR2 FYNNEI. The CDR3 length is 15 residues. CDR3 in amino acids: CASTTSWGPGDTQYF. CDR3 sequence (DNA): TGTGCCAGTACTACCTCCTGGGGGCCTGGGGATACGCAGTATTTT.

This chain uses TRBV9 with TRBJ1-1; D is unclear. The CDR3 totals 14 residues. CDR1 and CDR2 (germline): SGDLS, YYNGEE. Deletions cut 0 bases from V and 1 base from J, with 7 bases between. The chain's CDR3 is CASSVGRENTEAFF. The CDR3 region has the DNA TGTGCCAGCAGCGTAGGTAGAGAGAACACTGAAGCTTTCTTT.

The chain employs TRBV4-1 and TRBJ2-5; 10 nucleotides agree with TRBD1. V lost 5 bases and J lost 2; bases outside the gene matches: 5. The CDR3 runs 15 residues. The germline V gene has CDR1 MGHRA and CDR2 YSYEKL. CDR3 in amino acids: CASSYDRGRQETQYF. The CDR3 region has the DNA TGCGCCAGCAGCTACGACAGGGGGCGGCAAGAGACCCAGTACTTC.

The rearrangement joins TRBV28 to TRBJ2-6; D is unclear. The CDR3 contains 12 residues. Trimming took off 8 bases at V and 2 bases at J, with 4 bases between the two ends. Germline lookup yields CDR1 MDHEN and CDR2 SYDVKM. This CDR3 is CASRAGANVLTF. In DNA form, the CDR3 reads TGTGCCAGCCGGGCTGGGGCCAACGTCCTGACTTTC.

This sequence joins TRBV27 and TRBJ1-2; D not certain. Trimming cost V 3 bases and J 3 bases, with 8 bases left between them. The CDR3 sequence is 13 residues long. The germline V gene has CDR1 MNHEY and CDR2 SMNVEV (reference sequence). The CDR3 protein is CASSFSSYYGYTF. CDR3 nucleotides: TGTGCCAGCAGTTTTAGTAGTTACTATGGCTACACCTTC.